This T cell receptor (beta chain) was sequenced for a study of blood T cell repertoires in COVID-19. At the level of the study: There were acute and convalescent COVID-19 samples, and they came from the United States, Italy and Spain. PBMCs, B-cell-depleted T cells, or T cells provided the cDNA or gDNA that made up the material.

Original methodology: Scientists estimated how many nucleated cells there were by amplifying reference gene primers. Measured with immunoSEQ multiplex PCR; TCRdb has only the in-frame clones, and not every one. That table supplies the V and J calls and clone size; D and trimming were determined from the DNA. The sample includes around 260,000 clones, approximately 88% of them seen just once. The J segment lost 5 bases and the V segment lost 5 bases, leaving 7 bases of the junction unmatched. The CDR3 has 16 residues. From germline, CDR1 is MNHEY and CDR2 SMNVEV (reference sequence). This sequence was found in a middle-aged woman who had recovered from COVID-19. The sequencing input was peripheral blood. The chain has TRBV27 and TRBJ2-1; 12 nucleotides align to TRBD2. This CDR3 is CASSPILAGGNNEQFF. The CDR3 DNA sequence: TGTGCCAGCAGTCCAATACTAGCGGGGGGAAACAATGAGCAGTTCTTC.